This T cell receptor (beta chain) was sequenced during a study of CD8+ T cells in alopecia areata. With regard to this clone: What it binds is unknown.

The length of the CDR3 is 12 residues. Looked up from germline, CDR1 is LNHNV and CDR2 is YYDKDF (reference sequence). Deletions cut 6 bases from V and 7 bases from J, with 12 bases between. Documented treatment: oral pan-JAK inhibitor, 5-10 mg twice daily. RNA was isolated and reverse transcribed to cDNA, the sequencing template. Profiled with immunoSEQ multiplex PCR; TCRdb holds only in-frame clones, not every one. This table holds a few hundred thousand clones, 60% found once. The study's findings and limits: In scalp, tofacitinib significantly decreased clonality and expanded CD8+ clones among the top 100. The study found higher clonality in lesional than normal scalp, especially in alopecia totalis/universalis.

The V gene is TRBV15, the J gene TRBJ1-2; D gene uncertain. The specimen was CD4+ T cells sorted from blood, collected at approximately week 52, from a patient treated with tofacitinib. The sequence was collected from a human donor with alopecia areata. The CDR3 DNA reads TGTGCCACCAGTCTTCGGGGAGGTGGCTACACCTTC. Residues: CATSLRGGGYTF. Drawing the rest from reference TRBV15 and TRBJ1-2, the complete variable domain is DAMVIQNPRYQVTQFGKPVTLSCSQTLNHNVMYWYQQKSSQAPKLLFHYYDKDFNNEADTPDNFQSRRPNTSFCFLDIRSPGLGDTAMYLCATSLRGGGYTFGSGTRLTVV.